A selection of T cell receptor beta chains follows, all from one sample in a study of blood T cell repertoires in COVID-19. Repertoires were generated with immunoSEQ multiplex PCR, while TCRdb's copy carries only in-frame clones and drops some. The table has about 110,000 clones, approximately 82% seen once; the top ten hold approximately 18%. Sequences were obtained from peripheral blood. These receptors all come from an older woman with acute or convalescent COVID-19. Both conserved end residues are part of each CDR3.

CASLRTGTGGTEAFF,TRBJ1-1,TRBV6-5
CASSLVSVGVTDTQYF,TRBJ2-3,TRBV5-6
CASSVEINRDLNIYF,TRBJ1-3,TRBV9
CASSQREGLYEQYF,TRBJ2-7,TRBV28
CASSEGLSENQPQHF,TRBJ1-5,TRBV2
CASSQDPSGSSYNEQFF,TRBJ2-1,TRBV4-1
CASTPSGGAGRAFF,TRBJ1-1,TRBV19
CASSDYGARTDNQPQHF,TRBJ1-5,TRBV2
CASSQGGGRQGRVSFF,TRBJ1-1,TRBV3-1/TRBV3-2
CASSSGLVFNQPQHF,TRBJ1-5,TRBV6-6
CASSLLRTSYEQYF,TRBJ2-7,TRBV7-2
CASRATSRYEQYF,TRBJ2-7,TRBV28